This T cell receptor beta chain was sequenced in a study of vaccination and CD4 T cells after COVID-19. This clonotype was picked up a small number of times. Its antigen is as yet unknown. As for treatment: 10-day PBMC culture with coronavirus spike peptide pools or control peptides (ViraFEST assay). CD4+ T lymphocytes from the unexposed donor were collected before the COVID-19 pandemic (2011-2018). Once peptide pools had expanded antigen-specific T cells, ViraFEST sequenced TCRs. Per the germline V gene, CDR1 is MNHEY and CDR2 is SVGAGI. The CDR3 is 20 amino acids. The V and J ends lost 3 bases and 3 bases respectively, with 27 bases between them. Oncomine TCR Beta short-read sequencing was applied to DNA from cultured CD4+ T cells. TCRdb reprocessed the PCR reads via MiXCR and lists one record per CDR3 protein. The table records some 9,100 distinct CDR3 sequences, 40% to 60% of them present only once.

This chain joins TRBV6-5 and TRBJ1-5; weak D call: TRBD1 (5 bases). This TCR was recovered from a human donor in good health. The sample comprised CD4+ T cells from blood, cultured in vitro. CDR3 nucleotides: TGTGCCAGCAGTTATGGTTTCCGAACTCGACAGATCTACCCCAATCAGCCCCAGCATTTT. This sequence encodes CASSYGFRTRQIYPNQPQHF.